A single sample is the source of the 23 T cell receptor beta chains below, sequenced in a study of T-cell memory formation after mild COVID-19. Using its own MiXCR run on the 5' RACE reads, TCRdb lists one record per CDR3 protein. Among 400,000 or so distinct CDR3 sequences listed, 15% to 25% were seen once. Sample: PBMCs or a T cell subset sorted from them (not recorded which). These receptors were obtained from an adult woman who had mild COVID-19 (a few samples of this study predate the infection). Cell type and time point are not known.

This clonotype was picked up a small number of times. This sequence joins TRBV5-1 and TRBJ2-7, with 8 bases lining up with TRBD2. Germline trimming cut 5 bases from V and 5 bases from J; bases unmatched to any gene: 12. The germline V gene encodes CDR1 SGHRS and CDR2 YFSETQ. The CDR3 loop spans 15 amino acids. In nucleotides, the CDR3 is TGCGCCAGCAGACCCTCGAGCGGGAGAATCAACGAGCAGTACTTC. Residues: CASRPSSGRINEQYF.

This clonotype was counted only a few times. This chain connects TRBV6-6 to TRBJ2-3; 8 bases line up with TRBD1. With 8 bases clipped from V and 8 bases from J, the junction kept 12 bases outside the gene matches. The CDR3 totals 14 residues. Germline V gene sequence: CDR1 MNHNY, CDR2 SVGAGI (reference sequence). CDR3 in DNA: TGTGCCAGCCAATGGGGACAGGCTTACGGTACGCAGTATTTT. Its translation: CASQWGQAYGTQYF.

This clonotype has just a few counts. The genes are TRBV11-2 and TRBJ2-5; possible D gene TRBD2, 6 bases. The CDR3 has 16 residues. The V end was cut by 1 base, the J end by 4 bases, with 16 bases between. Germline-derived CDR1 and CDR2 are SGHAT and FQNNGV. The CDR3 here is CASSLVGGVLGETQYF. As DNA, the CDR3 is TGTGCCAGCAGCTTAGTTGGCGGGGTATTGGGAGAGACCCAGTACTTC.

The chain combines TRBV27 with TRBJ2-1, with 10 bases identical to TRBD1. Germline V gene lookup returns CDR1 MNHEY and CDR2 SMNVEV (reference sequence). The CDR3 totals 15 residues. The J segment lost 6 bases and the V segment lost 5 bases, leaving 7 bases of the junction unmatched. CDR3 sequence: CASSMGQGPPNEQFF. CDR3 sequence (DNA): TGTGCCAGCAGTATGGGACAGGGGCCCCCCAATGAGCAGTTCTTC.

There are a few counts of this clonotype. J is TRBJ2-1 and V is TRBV4-2, with D possibly matching TRBD2 (6 bases). The length of the CDR3 is 13 residues. Germline V gene data show CDR1 as LGHNA and CDR2 as YNFKEQ. V lost 6 bases to trimming and J lost 5 bases, with 11 bases between them. CDR3 nucleotides: TGTGCCAGCAGACTCGGGGGTGACAATGAGCAGTTCTTC. As protein: CASRLGGDNEQFF.

This chain links TRBV6-5 with TRBJ1-2; a weak D match, TRBD1 (5 bases). The germline V gene encodes CDR1 MNHEY and CDR2 SVGAGI. V was shortened by 2 bases and J by 4 bases, with 17 bases between the two germline ends. This CDR3 comprises 16 residues. CDR3 nucleotides: TGTGCCAGCAGTTACAACCGGCAGGGCTTAGGCTATGGCTACACCTTC. Amino acid sequence: CASSYNRQGLGYGYTF.

This chain's CDR3 is CASSSTGQGGFEETQYF. CDR3 sequence (DNA): TGTGCCAGCAGCTCGACGGGACAGGGGGGGTTCGAAGAGACCCAGTACTTC. This sequence joins TRBV5-6 and TRBJ2-5; 11 nucleotides line up with TRBD1. Germline assignment: CDR1 SGHDT and CDR2 YYEEEE. CDR3 length: 17 residues. The junction had 10 bases not matched to a gene; V was cut back by 3 bases and J by 3 bases.

The table lists this clonotype with a few counts. The chain couples TRBV20-1 to TRBJ2-3; D possibly uses TRBD1 or TRBD2 (5 bases each). The germline V gene encodes CDR1 DFQATT and CDR2 SNEGSKA (reference sequence). V was shortened by 0 bases and J by 1 base, with 14 bases between the two germline ends. This CDR3 region has 16 residues. The CDR3 nucleotides read TGCAGTGCTAGAGATAGGGAGACAGCCCGCACAGATACGCAGTATTTT. This sequence encodes CSARDRETARTDTQYF.

This clonotype was seen more than once but under ten times. The chain uses TRBV12-3 or TRBV12-4 and TRBJ2-2; no definite D call. The CDR3 contains 14 residues. Trimming shortened V by 7 bases and J by 7 bases, and 16 bases separated the two germline ends. The CDR3 sequence is CASIWAQTGGELFF. The DNA of the CDR3 is TGTGCCAGCATTTGGGCCCAGACCGGCGGGGAGCTGTTTTTT.

This clonotype was seen only a few times. The chain has TRBV5-1 and TRBJ2-7, with 10 bases fitting TRBD1. Germline loops: CDR1 SGHRS, CDR2 YFSETQ. The junction had 10 bases not matched to a gene; V was cut back by 4 bases and J by 6 bases. The CDR3 length is 15 residues. This CDR3 is CASSQLLTGGGEQYF. The CDR3 DNA is TGCGCCAGCAGCCAACTCCTGACAGGGGGCGGCGAGCAGTACTTC.

This clonotype has just a few counts. J is TRBJ2-7 and V is TRBV12-3 or TRBV12-4; D uncertain. The CDR3 extends over 11 amino acids. Trimming left V 5 bases short and J 8 bases short, with 10 bases between. Here the CDR3 DNA reads TGTGCCAGCAGTCCCGGGTGGAAGCAGTACTTC. This translates into CASSPGWKQYF.

This rearrangement joins TRBV3-1 to TRBJ2-5; 8 bases agree with TRBD2. The CDR3 extends over 15 amino acids. Germline V CDR1 and CDR2: LGHDT, YNNKEL (reference sequence). The V gene end was trimmed by 3 bases and the J gene end by 3 bases; junction bases not matched to a gene: 6. The CDR3 spells CASSQEGLGEETQYF. The CDR3 DNA reads TGTGCCAGCAGCCAGGAGGGACTAGGGGAAGAGACCCAGTACTTC.

The chain links TRBV3-1 to TRBJ1-1; D might be TRBD1 (6 bases). The CDR3 has 15 amino acids. Germline CDR1 is LGHDT and CDR2 is YNNKEL (reference sequence). The V end was cut by 4 bases, the J end by 5 bases, with 17 bases between. CDR3 sequence: CASSLEGGEGTEAFF. CDR3 nucleotides: TGTGCCAGCAGCCTCGAAGGGGGAGAGGGGACTGAAGCTTTCTTT.

This clonotype occurred many times. The chain recombines TRBV5-1 with TRBJ2-1; maybe TRBD2 (6 bases). The germline V and J ends were trimmed by 0 bases and 5 bases, with 15 bases remaining between them. In germline, CDR1 is SGHRS, CDR2 YFSETQ. CDR3 size: 16 residues. DNA of the CDR3: TGCGCCAGCAGCTTGGTGGCGGGGACCAGGGACAATGAGCAGTTCTTC. Residues: CASSLVAGTRDNEQFF.

The genes are TRBV12-3 or TRBV12-4 and TRBJ2-7; 8 bases agree with TRBD1. The CDR3 consists of 14 residues. Trimming at V came to 5 bases and at J to 7 bases, leaving 10 bases not matched to a gene. CDR3 bases: TGTGCCAGCAGTAGACAGGGGTCCCATGGGGAGCAGTACTTC. Translated: CASSRQGSHGEQYF.

In its sample, this clonotype was seen a few times. The rearrangement joins TRBV7-2 to TRBJ2-5, with a possible D match to TRBD2 (6 bases). Trimming took off 5 bases at V and 2 bases at J, with 12 bases between the two ends. CDR3 length equals 14 residues. Germline loops: CDR1 SGHTA, CDR2 FQGNSA. The CDR3 nucleotides read TGTGCCAGCAGCCGAGGAGGGAAACAAGAGACCCAGTACTTC. It is translated as CASSRGGKQETQYF.

The chain has TRBV30 and TRBJ1-1; possible D gene TRBD1, 6 bases. The CDR3 covers 13 residues. Trimming removed 3 bases at V and 3 bases at J, with 11 bases between. Germline-derived CDR1 and CDR2 are GTSNPN and SVGIG (reference sequence). The CDR3 sequence: CAWSRGPDTEAFF. The DNA of the CDR3 is TGTGCCTGGAGCAGGGGACCGGACACTGAAGCTTTCTTT.

The chain is built from TRBV4-2 and TRBJ2-7, with 7 bases aligning to TRBD2. CDR1 and CDR2 (germline): LGHNA, YNFKEQ. The ends lost 0 bases at V and 4 bases at J; junction bases unmatched: 9. The CDR3 consists of 16 residues. The CDR3 DNA is TGTGCCAGCAGCCAAGATGCTGGCGGGAGTTTGTACGAGCAGTACTTC. Translating it yields CASSQDAGGSLYEQYF.

This rearrangement joins TRBV9 to TRBJ2-1, with D possibly TRBD2 on 5 matching bases. CDR1 is SGDLS, CDR2 YYNGEE, per germline. Trimming shortened V by 3 bases and J by 8 bases, and 27 bases separated the two germline ends. This CDR3 contains 18 residues. Here the CDR3 reads CASSGDPETGGPLDEQFF. The CDR3 DNA sequence: TGTGCCAGCAGCGGAGACCCTGAGACTGGAGGCCCCTTGGATGAGCAGTTCTTC.

The V gene is TRBV29-1, the J gene TRBJ1-2, with unresolved D. Trimming took off 1 base at V and 3 bases at J, with 21 bases between the two ends. The CDR3 runs 17 residues. Germline V lookup: CDR1 SQVTM, CDR2 ANQGSEA. The DNA for the CDR3 is TGCAGCGTTGAAGTCCCGGACGGCCCCGTACTCTACTATGGCTACACCTTC. Translation: CSVEVPDGPVLYYGYTF.

The J gene is TRBJ1-2, the V gene TRBV7-9; possibly TRBD1 for D (6 bases). The CDR3 totals 13 residues. Germline CDR1 and CDR2: SEHNR and FQNEAQ (reference sequence). Trimming cost V 5 bases and J 6 bases, with 13 bases left between them. The CDR3 loop is CASSHLTGNGYTF. Written as DNA, the CDR3 is TGTGCCAGCAGCCACTTAACAGGGAATGGCTACACCTTC. The entire variable domain, with the rest obtained from reference TRBV7-9 and TRBJ1-2, is as follows: DTGVSQNPRHKITKRGQNVTFRCDPISEHNRLYWYRQTLGQGPEFLTYFQNEAQLEKSRLLSDRFSAERPKGSFSTLEIQRTEQGDSAMYLCASSHLTGNGYTFGSGTRLTVV.

The rearrangement links TRBV11-2 to TRBJ2-3; a weak D match, TRBD2 (6 bases). CDR1 and CDR2 (germline): SGHAT, FQNNGV. The ends were cut back, 1 base at V and 10 bases at J, with 12 bases in the middle. The CDR3 runs to 13 residues. The CDR3 protein is CASSLVTGGAQYF. The CDR3 DNA reads TGTGCCAGCAGCTTAGTTACAGGAGGGGCGCAGTATTTT.

The chain uses TRBV5-4 and TRBJ2-2; D remains unclear. Germline lookup yields CDR1 SGHNT and CDR2 YYREEE (reference sequence). V was shortened by 3 bases and J by 3 bases, with 9 bases between the two germline ends. The CDR3 extends over 14 amino acids. The CDR3 sequence: CASSWSRDTGELFF. The CDR3 DNA sequence: TGTGCCAGCAGCTGGTCTAGGGACACCGGGGAGCTGTTTTTT.